This TCR beta chain was sequenced in a study of graft-versus-host responses after intestinal transplantation. Study details: Multivisceral, liver-intestinal, or isolated intestinal transplants were received by the recipients. Every recipient underwent anti-thymocyte globulin induction, then tacrolimus and steroids for roughly three years. Overall study findings and caveats: The marrow of recipients harbored GvH clones, and ileum or blood showed some of them first.

A word on this clone: Its antigen is not known.

The CDR3 runs to 14 residues. The V and J ends lost 2 bases and 1 base respectively, with 8 bases between them. CDR1 and CDR2 (germline): LNHDA, SQIVND (reference sequence). TCRdb's copy holds only in-frame clones and misses some; the assay was immunoSEQ multiplex PCR. The table includes around 96,000 clones, around 90% detected once. The TCR sequence derives from a human patient who received an intestinal transplant, so some T cells may come from the graft donor. V usage is TRBV19 and J usage is TRBJ1-1; no clear D gene. Sequences were derived from PBMCs, sampled roughly 68 weeks after intestinal transplant. CDR3 nucleotides: TGTGCCAGTAGTATATGGAACGGGAACACTGAAGCTTTCTTT. Translation: CASSIWNGNTEAFF.